This T cell receptor (beta chain) was sequenced during a study of blood T cell repertoires in COVID-19. On the study more broadly: The United States, Italy and Spain were the sources of the acute and convalescent COVID-19 samples. The cDNA or gDNA used as material had been derived from T cells, B-cell-depleted T cells, or PBMCs.

V was pared by 6 bases and J by 7 bases, with 8 bases of the junction left unmatched. The CDR3 loop spans 13 amino acids. The germline V gene has CDR1 MNHEY and CDR2 SVGAGI. Original methodology: Estimated nucleated cell counts came from reference gene primer amplification. Profiled with immunoSEQ multiplex PCR; TCRdb holds only in-frame clones, not every one. V, J and clone size reflect that table, while D and trimming were determined from the DNA. Altogether some 130,000 clones are present, 60% to 80% being singletons, with the ten largest covering 11%. The V gene is TRBV6-5, the J gene TRBJ1-1; 7 positions agree with TRBD1. This clonotype originated in a man in his 60s who had recovered from COVID-19. The specimen was peripheral blood. CDR3 sequence (DNA): TGTGCCAGCAGCCTCACAGGGGCGGGTGAAGCTTTCTTT. This codes for CASSLTGAGEAFF.